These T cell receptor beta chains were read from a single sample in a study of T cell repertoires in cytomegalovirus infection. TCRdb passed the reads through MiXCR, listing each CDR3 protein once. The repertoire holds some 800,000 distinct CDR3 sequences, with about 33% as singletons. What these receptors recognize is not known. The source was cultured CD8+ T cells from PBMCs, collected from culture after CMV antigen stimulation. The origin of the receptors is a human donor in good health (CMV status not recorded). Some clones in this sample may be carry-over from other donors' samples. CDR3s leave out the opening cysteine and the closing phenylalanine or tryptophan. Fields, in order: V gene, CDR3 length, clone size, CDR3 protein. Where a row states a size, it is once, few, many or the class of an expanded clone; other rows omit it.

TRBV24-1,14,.,AVQRGGLSGANVLT
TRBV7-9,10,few,ASAGGTDTQY
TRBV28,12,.,ASSPPGQDNEQF
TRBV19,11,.,ASSIGADNEQF
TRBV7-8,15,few,ASSLGSLNQGTDTQY
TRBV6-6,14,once,ASSYFRAFSGNTIY
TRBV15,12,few,ATSRDGTEETQY
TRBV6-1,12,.,ASRHRGPSYGYT
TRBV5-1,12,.,ASSLAGRREKQY
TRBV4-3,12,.,ASSQEWGDTEAF
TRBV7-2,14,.,ASSLGGGANQETQY
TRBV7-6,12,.,ASSRRTENTEAF
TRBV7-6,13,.,VSSGAGTETDTQY
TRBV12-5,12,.,ASGYGTSGNTQY
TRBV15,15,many,ATSRDPKRGGGNIQY
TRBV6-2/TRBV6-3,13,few,ASSYLTGQRVGYT
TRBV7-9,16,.,ASSLVALAVSGANVLT
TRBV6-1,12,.,ANSPTSRNTEAF
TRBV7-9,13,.,ASSHGQGWAYEQY
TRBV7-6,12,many,ASSPLPSGNEQF
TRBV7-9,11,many,ASSKAGVTPLH
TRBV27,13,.,ASSLLAGTLTEAF
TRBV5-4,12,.,ASTSYGGNSPLH
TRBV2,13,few,ASSDGQGSWETQY
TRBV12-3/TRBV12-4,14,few,ASSPFWEGDSTEAF
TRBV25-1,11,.,ASKGDGNQPQH
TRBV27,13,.,ASPACRVVTDTQY
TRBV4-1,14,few,ASSQASLWGGTEAF
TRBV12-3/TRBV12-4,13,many,ATRTGELREETQY
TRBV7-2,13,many,ASSTIAGAYNEQF
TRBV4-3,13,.,ASSTRDGRMDTQY
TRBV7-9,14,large,ASSTAGQRLDYGYT
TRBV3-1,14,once,ASSQDWGLSGDTQY
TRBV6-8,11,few,ASSSGHPILQF
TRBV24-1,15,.,ATSDPTTGPSGNEQF
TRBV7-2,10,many,ASSSRGRKAF
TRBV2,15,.,ARGTGDLSSYNSPLH
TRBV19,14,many,ASSIETGVNTGELF
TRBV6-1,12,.,ASSAGVSTDTQY
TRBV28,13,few,ASISPTGYNEKLF
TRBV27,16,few,ASSLRGVGRRTNEKLF
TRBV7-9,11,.,ASSLNLEQPQH
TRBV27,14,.,ASSSPVLRGENIQY
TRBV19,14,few,ASTLGSTPTYNEQF
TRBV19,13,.,ASSIDSGTHYEQY
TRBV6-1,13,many,ASSPSTGIQETQY
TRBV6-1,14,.,ASSEWWVNSNQPQH
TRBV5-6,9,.,ASSLGYDYT
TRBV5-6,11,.,ASSAAGYNEQF
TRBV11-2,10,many,ASSLAGNTIY
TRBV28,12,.,ASSLAPSGTEAF
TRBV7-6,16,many,ASRGDRGGTTNTGELF
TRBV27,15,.,ASSFYSYPTGDYGYT
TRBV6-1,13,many,ASSEDPGSYNEQF
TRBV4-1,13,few,ASSLTAGQSTEQF
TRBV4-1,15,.,ASSQDLRAGPYNEQF
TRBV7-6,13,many,ASSLARDGFYEQY
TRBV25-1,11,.,ASSDQGRDGYT